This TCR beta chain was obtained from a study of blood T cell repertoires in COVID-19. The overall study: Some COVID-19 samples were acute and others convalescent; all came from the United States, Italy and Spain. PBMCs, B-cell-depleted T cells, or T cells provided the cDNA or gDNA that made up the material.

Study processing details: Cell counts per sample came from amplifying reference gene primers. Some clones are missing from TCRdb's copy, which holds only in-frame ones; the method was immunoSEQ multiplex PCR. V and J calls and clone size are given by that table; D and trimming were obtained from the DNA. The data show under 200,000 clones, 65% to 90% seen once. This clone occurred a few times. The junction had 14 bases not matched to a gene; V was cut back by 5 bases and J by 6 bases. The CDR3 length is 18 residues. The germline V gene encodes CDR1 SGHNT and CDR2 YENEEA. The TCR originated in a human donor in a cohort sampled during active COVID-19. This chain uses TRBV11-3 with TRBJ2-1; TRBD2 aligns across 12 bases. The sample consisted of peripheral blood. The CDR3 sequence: CASSRGLAGLKLSNEQFF. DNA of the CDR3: TGTGCCAGCAGCCGCGGACTAGCGGGACTAAAGTTGAGCAATGAGCAGTTCTTC.